The table lists the clone carrying this TCR beta chain with many counts. The record originates from a study of low-dose radiotherapy and immunotherapy resistance in tumors. TCRs were amplified for roughly 20 PCR cycles with a constant-region primer and V-primer adapter. TCRdb redid the calling of the reads with MiXCR, one entry per CDR3 protein. The data contain fewer than 60,000 distinct CDR3 sequences, over 9.5% of them singletons. Time point in this sample: before trial treatment. CDR3 length: 15 residues. Germline V gene lookup returns CDR1 SGHVS and CDR2 FQNEAQ. The ends lost 2 bases at V and 5 bases at J; junction bases unmatched: 4.

Here the sequenced sample was PBMCs, taken before treatment. J is TRBJ2-3 and V is TRBV7-8; 10 positions agree with TRBD2. This sequence was found in a female donor with ovarian cancer. DNA of the CDR3: TGTGCCAGCAGCTTAAGCGGGGGGGCCGGAGATACGCAGTATTTT. Its protein is CASSLSGGAGDTQYF.